This passage covers 18 T cell receptor beta chains from one sample sequenced in a study of CD8 T cells in ankylosing spondylitis (dated by TCRdb to 2015 to 2018). The library relied on 5' RACE. Instrument on record: Illumina HiSeq 2500. TCRdb reworked the public reads: Q25 trimming with fastp, MiXCR clone assembly, productive beta chains retained. Rows matching on CDR3 protein sequence are summarized as one entry with the most common DNA and genes. The sample profile shows roughly 150,000 distinct CDR3 sequences; about 32% of them were found once. 4.5% to 6% of the sample goes to the ten largest clones. Sequenced input: synovial fluid, either unsorted or a sorted T cell fraction (not recorded which). Receptors were obtained from a male donor with ankylosing spondylitis.

In this sample, this clonotype turned up many times. J is TRBJ2-1 and V is TRBV10-3; 10 nucleotides agree with TRBD2. The CDR3 length is 17 residues. In germline, CDR1 is ENHRY, CDR2 SYGVKD. V lost 4 bases and J lost 2; bases outside the gene matches: 8. CDR3 DNA sequence: TGTGCCATCAGTGGTAGCGGGAGGAGGACAACCTACAATGAGCAGTTCTTC. Translated: CAISGSGRRTTYNEQFF.

This chain connects TRBV20-1 to TRBJ2-7; D is possibly TRBD1 (7 bases). The CDR3 is 13 amino acids. Germline V gene sequence: CDR1 DFQATT, CDR2 SNEGSKA (reference sequence). Trimming removed 6 bases from V and 4 bases from J, with 16 bases in between. CDR3 coding DNA: TGCAGTGCGAATGGAGGGGGCACGTACGAGCAGTACTTC. This codes for CSANGGGTYEQYF.

The chain recombines TRBV5-6 with TRBJ2-1; 8 nucleotides match TRBD2. The CDR3 sequence is 14 residues long. Per the germline V gene, CDR1 is SGHDT and CDR2 is YYEEEE. With V trimmed by 4 bases and J by 6 bases, 6 bases remained unmatched. The CDR3 protein is CASSGIAGPNEQFF. Here the CDR3 DNA reads TGTGCCAGCAGCGGGATAGCGGGACCCAATGAGCAGTTCTTC.

This clonotype was observed at least ten times. This sequence joins TRBV18 and TRBJ2-7; 11 nucleotides line up with TRBD2. The CDR3 length is 16 residues. Losses at the gene ends were 2 bases for V and 6 bases for J; bases not matched to a gene: 9. Looked up from germline, CDR1 is KGHSH and CDR2 is LQKENI. The CDR3 region is CASSPSLAGGNGEQYF. The CDR3 DNA sequence: TGTGCCAGCTCACCAAGCCTAGCGGGGGGCAACGGCGAGCAGTACTTC.

This clonotype was counted ten times or more. J is TRBJ2-7 and V is TRBV2; possibly TRBD1 for D (6 bases). Germline CDR1 is SNHLY and CDR2 is FYNNEI. Deletions cut 6 bases from V and 4 bases from J, with 13 bases between. This CDR3 is 13 amino acids long. CDR3 in amino acids: CASRAQGAYEQYF. The DNA of the CDR3 is TGTGCCAGCAGGGCACAGGGAGCGTACGAGCAGTACTTC.

V is TRBV24-1 and J is TRBJ2-4, with 9 bases fitting TRBD2. The CDR3 sequence is 18 residues long. V dropped 10 bases and J dropped 0; count of bases not matched to a gene: 15. Per the germline V gene, CDR1 is KGHDR and CDR2 is SFDVKD. CDR3 DNA sequence: TGTGCCACTGGGACTAGCAGGACTTCATTAGGAGCCAAAAACATTCAGTACTTC. Translated, it gives CATGTSRTSLGAKNIQYF.

The CDR3 sequence is CASSHAREGGYTF. In DNA form, the CDR3 reads TGTGCCAGCAGCCATGCCAGGGAAGGTGGCTACACCTTC. This chain uses TRBV3-1 with TRBJ1-2; D is perhaps TRBD1 (5 bases). The V gene's germline CDR1 is LGHDT and CDR2 YNNKEL (reference sequence). The CDR3 is 13 residues long. The V gene lost 3 bases and the J gene lost 7 bases, with 12 bases spanning the gap.

V usage is TRBV5-1 and J usage is TRBJ1-1, with D perhaps matching TRBD1 (6 bases). CDR1 is SGHRS, CDR2 YFSETQ, per germline. This CDR3 has 17 residues. V shed 0 bases and J shed 0 bases, with 15 bases lying between them. For the CDR3, the DNA is TGCGCCAGCAGCTTGGGAGGGGGTTTGATGGTGAACACTGAAGCTTTCTTT. Amino acid sequence: CASSLGGGLMVNTEAFF.

This chain connects TRBV12-3 or TRBV12-4 to TRBJ1-2; D may be TRBD1 (5 bases). This CDR3 has 13 amino acids. The germline V and J ends were trimmed by 5 bases and 4 bases, with 11 bases remaining between them. CDR3 DNA sequence: TGTGCCAGCAGTACCCCGCAGGGCTATGGCTACACCTTC. It codes for CASSTPQGYGYTF.

This clonotype was seen once. V usage is TRBV3-1 and J usage is TRBJ2-7, with TRBD2 matching over 7 bases. CDR3 length: 15 residues. The junction had 12 bases not matched to a gene; V was cut back by 3 bases and J by 7 bases. Per the germline V gene, CDR1 is LGHDT and CDR2 is YNNKEL (reference sequence). The CDR3 is CASSHPAAGAGEQYF. CDR3 bases: TGTGCCAGCAGCCACCCTGCGGCGGGAGCGGGGGAGCAGTACTTC.

This chain's CDR3 is CASSLGAGTGAYEQYF. DNA for the CDR3: TGTGCCAGCAGCTTGGGTGCCGGGACAGGAGCCTACGAGCAGTACTTC. This chain uses TRBV5-6 with TRBJ2-7; 8 nucleotides match TRBD1. Germline-derived CDR1 and CDR2 are SGHDT and YYEEEE. V trimming: 0 bases; J trimming: 2 bases; junction bases outside the gene matches: 7. CDR3 size: 16 residues.

This clonotype was found many times. The V call is TRBV2, the J call TRBJ1-1; 9 nucleotides align to TRBD1. This CDR3 has 14 residues. Looked up from germline, CDR1 is SNHLY and CDR2 is FYNNEI. V gave up 8 bases and J gave up 2 bases; unmatched junction bases: 6. Here the CDR3 DNA reads TGTGCCAGCGGCCGACAGGGGGGAAACACTGAAGCTTTCTTT. Protein: CASGRQGGNTEAFF.

The gene calls are TRBV5-8 and TRBJ2-1, with 13 bases fitting TRBD2. The CDR3 consists of 16 residues. CDR1 and CDR2 from the germline V gene are SGHTS and YDEGEE. V trimming: 2 bases; J trimming: 8 bases; junction bases outside the gene matches: 7. As DNA, the CDR3 is TGTGCCAGCAGCTTCGGACTAGCGGGAGAGAGGGATGAGCAGTTCTTC. Protein sequence: CASSFGLAGERDEQFF.

The J gene is TRBJ1-5, the V gene TRBV20-1, with D possibly being TRBD1 (5 bases). Germline lookup yields CDR1 DFQATT and CDR2 SNEGSKA (reference sequence). The CDR3 is 15 residues long. V was clipped by 6 bases and J by 0 bases, with 15 bases between them. In DNA, the CDR3 is TGCAGTGCCCTCAAGACAGATTATAGCAATCAGCCCCAGCATTTT. Its translation is CSALKTDYSNQPQHF.

This clonotype has more than one count but fewer than ten. The chain combines TRBV30 with TRBJ2-1; possibly TRBD2 for D (5 bases). The CDR3 sequence is 15 residues long. V lost 5 bases to trimming and J lost 5 bases, with 19 bases between them. Germline V gene data show CDR1 as GTSNPN and CDR2 as SVGIG (reference sequence). The CDR3 is CAWSSRYGVNNEQFF. CDR3 DNA sequence: TGTGCCTGGTCTAGCAGGTACGGGGTAAACAATGAGCAGTTCTTC.

This chain joins TRBV28 and TRBJ2-2; TRBD2 matches 8 bases. Losses at the gene ends were 3 bases for V and 3 bases for J; bases not matched to a gene: 9. Germline CDR1 reads MDHEN; CDR2 reads SYDVKM. The CDR3 has 17 residues. CDR3 coding DNA: TGTGCCAGCAGTTTCGTGGTTTTAGCGGGGTACACCGGGGAGCTGTTTTTT. Protein: CASSFVVLAGYTGELFF.

This clonotype was recorded many times. The genes are TRBV7-9 and TRBJ2-3; no reliable D call. Germline-derived CDR1 and CDR2 are SEHNR and FQNEAQ (reference sequence). This CDR3 spans 13 amino acids. V lost 2 bases, J lost 4 bases, and 7 bases lay in between. CDR3 nucleotide sequence: TGTGCCAGCAGCTTAAATAGGGCAGATACGCAGTATTTT. It translates to CASSLNRADTQYF.

This clonotype was recorded many times. CDR3 coding DNA: TGTGCCAGCAGTGAGCGGGTAAATGAGCAGTTCTTC. This translates into CASSERVNEQFF. The genes are TRBV6-1 and TRBJ2-1; D perhaps matches TRBD2 (5 bases). V lost 3 bases, J lost 7 bases, and 7 bases lay in between. Germline assignment: CDR1 MNHNS and CDR2 SASEGT. There are 12 residues in the CDR3.